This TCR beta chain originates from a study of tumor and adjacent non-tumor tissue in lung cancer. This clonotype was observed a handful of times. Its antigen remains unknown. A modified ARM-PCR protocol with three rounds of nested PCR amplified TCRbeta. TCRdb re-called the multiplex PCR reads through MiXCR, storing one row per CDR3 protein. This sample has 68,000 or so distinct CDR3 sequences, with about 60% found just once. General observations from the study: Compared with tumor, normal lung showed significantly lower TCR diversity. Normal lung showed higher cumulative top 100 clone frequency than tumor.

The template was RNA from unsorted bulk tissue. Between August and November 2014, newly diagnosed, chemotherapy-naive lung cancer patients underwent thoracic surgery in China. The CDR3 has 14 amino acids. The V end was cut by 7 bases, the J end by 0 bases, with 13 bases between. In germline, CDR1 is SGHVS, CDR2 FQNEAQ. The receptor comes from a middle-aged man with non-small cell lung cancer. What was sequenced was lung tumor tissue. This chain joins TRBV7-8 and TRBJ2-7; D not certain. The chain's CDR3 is CASNFRTGSYEQYF. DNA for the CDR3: TGTGCCAGCAACTTCCGGACCGGCTCCTACGAGCAGTACTTC. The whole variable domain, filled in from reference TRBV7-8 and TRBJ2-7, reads GAGVSQSPRYKVAKRGQDVALRCDPISGHVSLFWYQQALGQGPEFLTYFQNEAQLDKSGLPSDRFFAERPEGSVSTLKIQRTQQEDSAVYLCASNFRTGSYEQYFGPGTRLTVT.